By share of the sample, the clone carrying this TCR beta chain is medium-sized (0.01 to 0.1%). Its antigen remains unknown. The sample belongs to a study of T cell repertoires in cytomegalovirus infection. The study's findings and limits: Ex vivo, HLA-C-restricted CMV-specific TCR beta clonotypes prevailed over the rest of the response.

Each CDR3 protein gets one entry after TCRdb re-called the reads with MiXCR. The data contain approximately 76,000 distinct CDR3 sequences, 3.7% of them singletons. Germline CDR1 SGHTA, CDR2 FQGNSA. Between the trimmed V and J ends, which lost 2 bases and 6 bases, there was a span of 5 bases. The CDR3 runs to 12 residues. The clonotype originates from a human donor in good health (CMV status not recorded). Some clones in this sample may be carry-over from other donors' samples. The sample was PBMCs. The chain employs TRBV7-2 and TRBJ1-3; no firm D call. The CDR3 sequence: CASSLYPNTIYF. The CDR3 DNA is TGTGCCAGCAGCTTATACCCAAACACCATATATTTT.